The TCR beta chain under discussion was sequenced for a study of cytomegalovirus exposure and HLA in healthy donors. The V segment lost 3 bases and the J segment 3 bases; nucleotides outside the gene matches: 6. Germline V gene sequence: CDR1 SGHNT, CDR2 YYREEE (reference sequence). The CDR3 covers 15 residues. A multiplex PCR was run with 60 Vbeta primers and 13 Jbeta primers. The repertoire was sequenced with immunoSEQ multiplex PCR; TCRdb's copy has only in-frame clones and lacks some. The table records 90,000 to 150,000 clones, roughly four fifths of them present only once. Study results and limitations: Previous analysis showed most TCR beta V segments were productive about 90% or about 30% of the time.

As regards this clone: Antigen: not known.

The genes are TRBV5-4 and TRBJ2-5; 9 bases are a match to TRBD1. The receptor's source is a man aged 40-55 years in good health and CMV-seronegative. Specimen: PBMCs. The CDR3 loop is CASSSRQGVEETQYF. The CDR3 DNA reads TGTGCCAGCAGCTCACGACAGGGGGTGGAAGAGACCCAGTACTTC. The variable domain in full, completed from reference TRBV5-4 and TRBJ2-5, reads ETGVTQSPTHLIKTRGQQVTLRCSSQSGHNTVSWYQQALGQGPQFIFQYYREEENGRGNFPPRFSGLQFPNYSSELNVNALELDDSALYLCASSSRQGVEETQYFGPGTRLLVL.